Each of the 4 T cell receptor beta chains below was sequenced from the same sample in a study of cytomegalovirus exposure and HLA in healthy donors. PCR amplification relied on 60 Vbeta primers (plus 13 Jbeta primers). The assay was immunoSEQ multiplex PCR, and TCRdb's table has in-frame clones only and misses some. Of about 190,000 clones in the sample, about 87% were seen once. The source material was PBMCs. These receptors were obtained from a man under 40 in good health and CMV-seronegative.

As DNA, the CDR3 is TGTGCCAGCAGCCCAGGACAGATTTATCAGCCCCAGCATTTT. Protein product: CASSPGQIYQPQHF. The chain joins TRBV6-5 to TRBJ1-5; D is perhaps TRBD1 (6 bases). Trimming took off 6 bases at V and 5 bases at J, with 14 bases between the two ends. The CDR3 consists of 14 residues. The germline V gene encodes CDR1 MNHEY and CDR2 SVGAGI.

This CDR3 is CASSLNTNTEAFF. As DNA, the CDR3 is TGTGCCAGCAGTTTAAACACGAACACTGAAGCTTTCTTT. The chain carries TRBV28 and TRBJ1-1, with no clear D. Trimming shortened V by 2 bases and J by 1 base, and 5 bases separated the two germline ends. Germline V CDR1 and CDR2: MDHEN, SYDVKM. The CDR3 extends over 13 amino acids.

The chain has TRBV27 and TRBJ1-2, with TRBD1 as a possible D gene (5 bases). Germline values: CDR1 MNHEY, CDR2 SMNVEV (reference sequence). The CDR3 length is 19 residues. Between the trimmed V and J ends, which lost 0 bases and 2 bases, there was a span of 22 bases. The CDR3 loop is CASSLSGLGRAPHNYGYTF. In nucleotides, the CDR3 is TGTGCCAGCAGTTTATCGGGGCTCGGCAGGGCCCCTCACAACTATGGCTACACCTTC.

This clone is medium-sized within its sample. This sequence joins TRBV13 and TRBJ2-7; 9 bases are a match to TRBD2. This CDR3 is 15 amino acids long. Germline trimming cut 2 bases from V and 5 bases from J; bases unmatched to any gene: 7. Germline CDR1 is PRHDT and CDR2 is FYEKMQ (reference sequence). CDR3 amino acids: CASSLRLAGKHEQYF. In nucleotides, the CDR3 is TGTGCCAGCAGCTTACGTCTAGCGGGAAAGCACGAGCAGTACTTC.